The present entry profiles one T cell receptor beta chain with its context. As yet, its antigen is unknown. This record belongs to a study of human T cells and chemical hapten exposure. Study at large: Sensitization applied 2% DPC to approximately 2 cm by approximately 2 cm of upper inner arm skin. Study findings and constraints: Unchanged with DPC sensitization were TCRs above 1 in 1000 frequency.

Time point in this sample: patch test 3, about 24 weeks after DPC sensitization. Treatment described: therapeutic diphenylcyclopropenone sensitization with weekly scalp DPC. One entry per CDR3 protein, called by TCRdb with MiXCR from the RACE reads. The table lists approximately 90,000 distinct CDR3 sequences, about 28% of them singletons. In germline, CDR1 is SQVTM, CDR2 ANQGSEA. The ends lost 7 bases at V and 7 bases at J; junction bases unmatched: 6. This CDR3 region has 13 residues. The chain recombines TRBV29-1 with TRBJ2-1; 11 nucleotides line up with TRBD1. The TCR sequence derives from a man aged 40-50 years with alopecia areata. Some clones in this sample may be carry-over from other donors' samples. The material sequenced was whole blood, taken in connection with sensitization to the hapten diphenylcyclopropenone (DPC). The CDR3 DNA follows: TGCAGCGCTGGGACAGGGGGGTGGAATGAGCAGTTCTTC. Protein product: CSAGTGGWNEQFF.